Listed here are 28 T cell receptor beta chains from one sample, sequenced in a study of blood T cell repertoires in COVID-19. Clones were sequenced by immunoSEQ multiplex PCR, and TCRdb holds only the in-frame ones, with some missing. The sample gives roughly 150,000 clones, 88% of which show up once; approximately 2.4% is in the top ten. Sequencing was carried out using peripheral blood. The receptors derive from a woman aged 70-85 years with acute or convalescent COVID-19.

The V and J genes are TRBV10-3 and TRBJ1-2, with 8 positions matching TRBD1. V dropped 2 bases and J dropped 8; count of bases not matched to a gene: 10. CDR1 is ENHRY and CDR2 is SYGVKD in the germline V gene. The CDR3 sequence is 15 residues long. CDR3 coding DNA: TGTGCCATCAGTGAGCCGGGGCAGGGGGCGAAGGGCTACACCTTC. Protein sequence: CAISEPGQGAKGYTF.

The chain uses TRBV7-2 and TRBJ1-1, with D perhaps matching TRBD1 (6 bases). The CDR3 has 14 amino acids. Per the germline V gene, CDR1 is SGHTA and CDR2 is FQGNSA. Trimming took 6 bases from V and 10 from J, leaving 21 bases between them. This CDR3 is CASRGATPRSGAFF. The CDR3 bases are TGTGCCAGCAGGGGGGCAACACCCCGTTCAGGAGCTTTCTTT.

The V gene is TRBV6-1, the J gene TRBJ1-1; unclear D gene. Germline lookup yields CDR1 MNHNS and CDR2 SASEGT. The CDR3 sequence is 13 residues long. Trimming removed 3 bases at V and 10 bases at J, with 15 bases between. CDR3 region: CASSDPGRELAFF. The CDR3, as DNA: TGTGCCAGCAGTGACCCCGGTCGAGAATTAGCTTTCTTT.

This chain joins TRBV18 and TRBJ1-1; tentative D call: TRBD1 (6 bases). Trimming shortened V by 6 bases and J by 1 base, and 15 bases separated the two germline ends. The germline V gene has CDR1 KGHSH and CDR2 LQKENI. This CDR3 has 15 residues. DNA of the CDR3: TGTGCCAGCTCGCCCCCGGGACACTCGAACACTGAAGCTTTCTTT. Translating gives CASSPPGHSNTEAFF.

This sequence joins TRBV5-1 and TRBJ2-5; a possible D gene is TRBD2 (6 bases). Per germline, CDR1 SGHRS and CDR2 YFSETQ. This CDR3 has 13 residues. The V and J ends lost 10 bases and 5 bases respectively, with 18 bases between them. The CDR3 region is CASRGSPGETQYF. DNA of the CDR3: TGCGCCTCCCGGGGGAGCCCCGGGGAGACCCAGTACTTC.

V and J are TRBV28 and TRBJ1-5, with D unclear. Germline-derived CDR1 and CDR2 are MDHEN and SYDVKM. V gave up 5 bases and J gave up 4 bases, with 15 bases separating them. The CDR3 totals 15 residues. This CDR3 reads CASSPREGENQPQHF. The CDR3 coding sequence is TGTGCCAGCAGTCCCCGGGAGGGAGAGAATCAGCCCCAGCATTTT.

This chain connects TRBV7-2 to TRBJ1-5; possibly TRBD1 for D (6 bases). The CDR3 runs to 15 residues. Trimming left V 5 bases short and J 1 base short, with 12 bases between. Germline CDR1 and CDR2: SGHTA and FQGNSA. This CDR3 is CASSQAGESNQPQHF. As DNA, the CDR3 is TGTGCCAGCAGCCAAGCAGGGGAAAGCAATCAGCCCCAGCATTTT. Full variable domain (missing parts from reference TRBV7-2 and TRBJ1-5): GAGVSQSPSNKVTEKGKDVELRCDPISGHTALYWYRQSLGQGLEFLIYFQGNSAPDKSGLPSDRFSAERTGGSVSTLTIQRTQQEDSAVYLCASSQAGESNQPQHFGDGTRLSIL.

The chain carries TRBV19 and TRBJ2-7, with 9 bases that match TRBD1. The CDR3 loop spans 14 amino acids. Losses at the gene ends were 5 bases for V and 5 bases for J; bases not matched to a gene: 7. Germline V gives CDR1 LNHDA, CDR2 SQIVND (reference sequence). The CDR3 sequence: CASSLRDRVDEQYF. CDR3 nucleotide sequence: TGTGCCAGTAGTCTCCGGGACAGGGTAGACGAGCAGTACTTC.

This chain uses TRBV4-3 with TRBJ1-2, with D maybe TRBD1 (6 bases). The V gene lost 4 bases and the J gene lost 4 bases, with 16 bases spanning the gap. Per the germline V gene, CDR1 is LGHNA and CDR2 is YSLEER. The CDR3 sequence is 15 residues long. CDR3 nucleotide sequence: TGCGCCAGCAGCCTCCACGATACAGGGCTCTATGGCTACACCTTC. Encoded protein: CASSLHDTGLYGYTF.

J is TRBJ2-3 and V is TRBV7-2; TRBD2 aligns across 12 bases. The junction had 6 bases not matched to a gene; V was cut back by 1 base and J by 7 bases. The CDR3 runs to 16 residues. The V gene's germline CDR1 is SGHTA and CDR2 FQGNSA. This CDR3 reads CASSLGLAGGPNTQYF. DNA for the CDR3: TGTGCCAGCAGCTTAGGCCTAGCGGGGGGGCCTAATACGCAGTATTTT. Variable domain in full (rest from reference TRBV7-2 and TRBJ2-3): GAGVSQSPSNKVTEKGKDVELRCDPISGHTALYWYRQSLGQGLEFLIYFQGNSAPDKSGLPSDRFSAERTGGSVSTLTIQRTQQEDSAVYLCASSLGLAGGPNTQYFGPGTRLTVL.

The genes are TRBV18 and TRBJ2-7; 8 bases agree with TRBD2. The CDR3 is 14 amino acids. V was pared by 5 bases and J by 3 bases, with 6 bases of the junction left unmatched. CDR1 and CDR2 (germline): KGHSH, LQKENI. The CDR3 region is CASSTVAGNYEQYF. The CDR3 DNA sequence: TGTGCCAGCTCAACAGTAGCGGGGAACTACGAGCAGTACTTC.

This chain uses TRBV6-5 with TRBJ2-5, with TRBD1 identical over 7 bases. Looked up from germline, CDR1 is MNHEY and CDR2 is SVGAGI. The ends lost 6 bases at V and 2 bases at J; junction bases unmatched: 9. The CDR3 is made up of 15 amino acids. For the CDR3, the DNA is TGTGCCAGCAGCCACCAACCACAGGGGCAAGAGACCCAGTACTTC. This translates into CASSHQPQGQETQYF.

The chain couples TRBV6-6 to TRBJ1-4, with 7 positions matching TRBD1. The germline gives CDR1 MNHNY, CDR2 SVGAGI (reference sequence). The CDR3 length is 14 residues. V gave up 7 bases and J gave up 7 bases; unmatched junction bases: 9. This chain's CDR3 is CASNPGGRGEKLFF. The CDR3 bases are TGTGCCAGCAACCCAGGGGGTCGGGGTGAAAAACTGTTTTTT.

This clone is a singleton in its sample. The rearrangement joins TRBV5-1 to TRBJ2-5; 8 nucleotides match TRBD1. This CDR3 comprises 15 residues. Germline V CDR1 and CDR2: SGHRS, YFSETQ. The V gene end was trimmed by 4 bases and the J gene end by 2 bases; junction bases not matched to a gene: 7. For the CDR3, the DNA is TGCGCCAGCAGCGACACGGACAGGGCGCAAGAGACCCAGTACTTC. Translated: CASSDTDRAQETQYF. Looking up the rest from reference TRBV5-1 and TRBJ2-5 gives the full variable domain: KAGVTQTPRYLIKTRGQQVTLSCSPISGHRSVSWYQQTPGQGLQFLFEYFSETQRNKGNFPGRFSGRQFSNSRSEMNVSTLELGDSALYLCASSDTDRAQETQYFGPGTRLLVL.

This chain links TRBV5-5 with TRBJ1-2; a possible D gene is TRBD1 (6 bases). CDR1 is SGHKS and CDR2 is YYEKEE in the germline V gene (reference sequence). This CDR3 has 15 amino acids. The V end was cut by 4 bases, the J end by 3 bases, with 16 bases between. This chain's CDR3 is CASSLGGGADYGYTF. The CDR3 DNA reads TGTGCCAGCAGCCTGGGCGGGGGGGCTGACTATGGCTACACCTTC.

This clone was observed once. The V and J genes are TRBV14 and TRBJ2-7, with TRBD1 as a possible D gene (6 bases). From germline, CDR1 is SGHDN and CDR2 FVKESK. The CDR3 consists of 15 residues. Trimming took 5 bases from V and 0 from J, leaving 14 bases between them. CDR3 sequence reads: CASSSWTDSSYEQYF. Written as DNA, the CDR3 is TGTGCCAGCAGCTCCTGGACAGACTCCTCCTACGAGCAGTACTTC. The whole variable domain, filled in from reference TRBV14 and TRBJ2-7, reads EAGVTQFPSHSVIEKGQTVTLRCDPISGHDNLYWYRRVMGKEIKFLLHFVKESKQDESGMPNNRFLAERTGGTYSTLKVQPAELEDSGVYFCASSSWTDSSYEQYFGPGTRLTVT.

J is TRBJ2-5 and V is TRBV2; possible D gene TRBD2, 6 bases. The V gene's germline CDR1 is SNHLY and CDR2 FYNNEI. Trimming took 11 bases from V and 1 from J, leaving 14 bases between them. This CDR3 is 13 amino acids long. The chain's CDR3 is CAVYAGSQETQYF. The CDR3 bases are TGTGCCGTTTATGCGGGGAGCCAAGAGACCCAGTACTTC.

The chain is built from TRBV2 and TRBJ1-1; weak D call: TRBD1 (6 bases). The germline gives CDR1 SNHLY, CDR2 FYNNEI. This CDR3 spans 15 amino acids. The germline V and J ends were trimmed by 5 bases and 1 base, with 14 bases remaining between them. CDR3 sequence reads: CASSFPDRPNTEAFF. The CDR3 nucleotides are TGTGCCAGCAGTTTCCCCGACAGGCCGAACACTGAAGCTTTCTTT.

The rearrangement links TRBV7-2 to TRBJ2-1, with D possibly being TRBD2 (8 bases). V was trimmed by 5 bases and J by 7 bases, leaving 24 bases between them. The CDR3 extends over 17 amino acids. Germline V lookup: CDR1 SGHTA, CDR2 FQGNSA. The CDR3 DNA follows: TGTGCCAGCAGCAGTGCGGGGACTAGGGGGCGGGAAAATGAGCAGTTCTTC. Translating gives CASSSAGTRGRENEQFF.

There are a few counts of this clone. The chain combines TRBV6-4 with TRBJ1-5, with D possibly TRBD1 on 5 matching bases. CDR3 size: 15 residues. Germline V CDR1 and CDR2: MRHNA, SNTAGT. Trimming took 6 bases from V and 1 from J, leaving 13 bases between them. The CDR3 protein is CASRPSAGSNQPQHF. In DNA form, the CDR3 reads TGTGCCAGCAGACCGTCGGCAGGGAGCAATCAGCCCCAGCATTTT.

The rearrangement uses TRBV12-5 and TRBJ1-6; maybe TRBD1 (6 bases). Germline V gene sequence: CDR1 LGHNT, CDR2 FRNRAP. V was clipped by 7 bases and J by 8 bases, with 15 bases between them. CDR3 size: 14 residues. In nucleotides, the CDR3 is TGTGCTAGTGCTTCAACAGGGAACTATTCACCCCTCCACTTT. Protein sequence: CASASTGNYSPLHF. The complete variable domain, with remaining parts taken from reference TRBV12-5 and TRBJ1-6, reads DARVTQTPRHKVTEMGQEVTMRCQPILGHNTVFWYRQTMMQGLELLAYFRNRAPLDDSGMPKDRFSAEMPDATLATLKIQPSEPRDSAVYFCASASTGNYSPLHFGNGTRLTVT.

The V call is TRBV18, the J call TRBJ1-4; 8 bases map to TRBD1. CDR3 length equals 16 residues. Trimming removed 2 bases from V and 1 base from J; junction bases left unmatched: 3. The germline gives CDR1 KGHSH, CDR2 LQKENI. This CDR3 reads CASSPGQGRTNEKLFF. The CDR3, as DNA: TGTGCCAGCTCACCAGGACAGGGCAGAACTAATGAAAAACTGTTTTTT.

The chain combines TRBV4-2 with TRBJ2-7; 8 positions match TRBD1. The CDR3 loop spans 15 amino acids. Trimming cost V 3 bases and J 2 bases; bases outside gene matches: 6. Germline CDR1 is LGHNA and CDR2 is YNFKEQ. The CDR3, as DNA: TGTGCCAGCAGCCAGGACAGGGATCTAACCTACGAGCAGTACTTC. Amino acid sequence: CASSQDRDLTYEQYF.

The rearrangement uses TRBV5-5 and TRBJ1-2, with TRBD1 matching 12 bases. The CDR3 runs 17 residues. After removal of 0 bases from V and 4 bases from J, the junction contained 7 bases not matched to a gene. From germline, CDR1 is SGHKS and CDR2 YYEKEE (reference sequence). The CDR3 nucleotides read TGTGCCAGCAGCTTGGCCGTCCCGGGACAGGGGGCCTATGGCTACACCTTC. It specifies CASSLAVPGQGAYGYTF.

V usage is TRBV5-6 and J usage is TRBJ2-5; 12 nucleotides align to TRBD2. The CDR3 contains 19 residues. V lost 3 bases, J lost 0 bases, and 12 bases stayed unmatched. Germline CDR1 and CDR2: SGHDT and YYEEEE. The CDR3 spells CASSSEGLAGSAYQETQYF. Written as DNA, the CDR3 is TGTGCCAGCAGCTCGGAAGGACTAGCGGGGAGTGCGTACCAAGAGACCCAGTACTTC.

The chain uses TRBV19 and TRBJ2-7; weak D call: TRBD1 (5 bases). Looked up from germline, CDR1 is LNHDA and CDR2 is SQIVND (reference sequence). The CDR3 totals 15 residues. Trimming left V 1 base short and J 3 bases short, with 13 bases between. The CDR3 DNA is TGTGCCAGTAGTATAGCAGGGTTCTCAAACTACGAGCAGTACTTC. Its protein product is CASSIAGFSNYEQYF.

This clone was seen only once. The chain recombines TRBV7-8 with TRBJ1-1, with 7 bases that match TRBD1. Germline values: CDR1 SGHVS, CDR2 FQNEAQ. V was clipped by 4 bases and J by 1 base; unmatched bases: 15. This CDR3 is 18 amino acids long. CDR3 coding DNA: TGTGCCAGCAGCTACAACCCGGGACAGACCTTGGCGAACACTGAAGCTTTCTTT. This gives the protein CASSYNPGQTLANTEAFF.

The chain has TRBV23-1 and TRBJ2-5, with D maybe TRBD1 (6 bases). TRBV23-1 is placed among ORFs of uncertain function. The CDR3 is made up of 17 amino acids. V was clipped by 2 bases and J by 3 bases, with 19 bases between them. The CDR3 spells CASSQPTGTYREETQYF. The DNA of the CDR3 is TGCGCCAGCAGTCAACCCACAGGAACTTACAGGGAAGAGACCCAGTACTTC.